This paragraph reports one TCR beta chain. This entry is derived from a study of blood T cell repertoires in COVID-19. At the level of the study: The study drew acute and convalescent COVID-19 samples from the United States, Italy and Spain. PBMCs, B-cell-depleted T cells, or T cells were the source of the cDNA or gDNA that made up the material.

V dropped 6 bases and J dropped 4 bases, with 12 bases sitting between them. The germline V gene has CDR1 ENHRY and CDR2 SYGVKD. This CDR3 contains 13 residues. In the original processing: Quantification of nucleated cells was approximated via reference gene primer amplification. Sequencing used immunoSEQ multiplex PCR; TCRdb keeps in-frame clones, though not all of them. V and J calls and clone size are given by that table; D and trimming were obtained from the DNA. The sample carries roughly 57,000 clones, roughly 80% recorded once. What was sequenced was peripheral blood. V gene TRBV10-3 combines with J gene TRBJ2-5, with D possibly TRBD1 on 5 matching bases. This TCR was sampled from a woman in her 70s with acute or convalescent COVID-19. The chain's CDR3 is CAISRLGPETQYF. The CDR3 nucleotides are TGTGCCATCAGCCGCCTGGGGCCAGAGACCCAGTACTTC.